The 10 T cell receptor beta chains below were found in one sample sequenced in a study of patients and donors after allogeneic stem cell transplantation. From the RT-PCR reads, TCRdb called clonotypes with MiXCR, one entry per CDR3 protein. This table holds more than 850,000 distinct CDR3 sequences, around 17% found once. The sequenced sample was blood, either unsorted or a sorted T cell fraction (not recorded which). The source is a human donor who was either an allogeneic HSCT recipient or a stem cell or donor lymphocyte infusion donor (not recorded which). It is not recorded whose cells these are; they may come from a transplant donor.

The CDR3 DNA is TGCGCCAGCAGGGGGGGGGACGCAGAGACCCAGTACTTC. This sequence encodes CASRGGDAETQYF. The chain is built from TRBV5-1 and TRBJ2-5, with TRBD2 identical over 7 bases. The J segment lost 4 bases and the V segment lost 5 bases, leaving 5 bases of the junction unmatched. This CDR3 has 13 residues. Germline values: CDR1 SGHRS, CDR2 YFSETQ.

The chain uses TRBV27 and TRBJ2-6, with D perhaps matching TRBD1 or TRBD2 (5 bases each). Trimming cost V 0 bases and J 0 bases, with 12 bases left between them. The CDR3 has 18 residues. CDR1 is MNHEY, CDR2 SMNVEV, per germline (reference sequence). The chain's CDR3 is CASSLSGRGNSGANVLTF. The CDR3 coding sequence is TGTGCCAGCAGTTTATCGGGACGGGGAAACTCTGGGGCCAACGTCCTGACTTTC.

The chain is built from TRBV5-1 and TRBJ2-3, with D possibly TRBD1 on 5 matching bases. The CDR3 covers 17 residues. V shed 2 bases and J shed 0 bases, with 16 bases lying between them. Germline V lookup: CDR1 SGHRS, CDR2 YFSETQ. The CDR3: CASSFIGQPTSTDTQYF. The CDR3 DNA is TGCGCCAGCAGCTTTATCGGACAACCTACTAGCACAGATACGCAGTATTTT.

This clonotype was counted between two and nine times. The chain is built from TRBV7-9 and TRBJ1-3, with D unclear. The ends were cut back, 4 bases at V and 0 bases at J, with 4 bases in the middle. Germline-derived CDR1 and CDR2 are SEHNR and FQNEAQ (reference sequence). CDR3 length: 13 residues. For the CDR3, the DNA is TGTGCCAGCAGCTCCCTCTCTGGAAACACCATATATTTT. Amino acid sequence: CASSSLSGNTIYF.

This clonotype was counted a few times. The V call is TRBV20-1, the J call TRBJ1-2; D is unclear. The CDR3 loop spans 12 amino acids. In germline, CDR1 is DFQATT, CDR2 SNEGSKA (reference sequence). Deletions cut 3 bases from V and 1 base from J, with 6 bases between. Here the CDR3 reads CSASPDNYGYTF. CDR3 sequence (DNA): TGCAGTGCTAGTCCGGATAACTATGGCTACACCTTC.

This clonotype has a handful of counts. The V and J genes are TRBV24-1 and TRBJ2-3, with D perhaps matching TRBD2 (6 bases). The V gene's germline CDR1 is KGHDR and CDR2 SFDVKD. This CDR3 region has 16 residues. Trimming cost V 3 bases and J 0 bases, with 12 bases left between them. CDR3 in DNA: TGTGCCACCAGTGATCGATCCGGGACTAGCACAGATACGCAGTATTTT. Amino acids: CATSDRSGTSTDTQYF.

This chain connects TRBV7-8 to TRBJ1-1, with unresolved D. This CDR3 has 13 amino acids. In germline, CDR1 is SGHVS, CDR2 FQNEAQ. Trimming removed 5 bases from V and 10 bases from J, with 17 bases in between. In DNA form, the CDR3 reads TGTGCCAGCAGCCTGACACCAAGTGGGGTAGCTTTCTTT. Amino acid sequence: CASSLTPSGVAFF.

The V call is TRBV20-1, the J call TRBJ2-5; possible D gene TRBD2, 5 bases. The CDR3 contains 15 residues. V was cut by 6 bases and J by 5 bases, with 22 bases left in between. CDR1 and CDR2 from the germline V gene are DFQATT and SNEGSKA (reference sequence). Here the CDR3 reads CSAPRAAAGEETQYF. The CDR3 nucleotides read TGCAGTGCCCCGCGGGCGGCGGCCGGTGAGGAGACCCAGTACTTC.

This clonotype was detected only a few times. J is TRBJ2-7 and V is TRBV6-5; no reliable D call. Germline V gives CDR1 MNHEY, CDR2 SVGAGI. The CDR3 length is 13 residues. V dropped 2 bases and J dropped 3 bases, with 8 bases sitting between them. The CDR3 is CASSYAQDYEQYF. The CDR3 DNA is TGTGCCAGCAGTTACGCGCAGGACTACGAGCAGTACTTC.

The chain links TRBV18 to TRBJ2-1, with 11 bases fitting TRBD2. With V trimmed by 0 bases and J by 2 bases, 0 bases remained unmatched. The CDR3 contains 16 residues. Germline V gives CDR1 KGHSH, CDR2 LQKENI. CDR3 amino acids: CASSPPSGRAYNEQFF. CDR3 coding DNA: TGTGCCAGCTCACCACCTAGCGGGAGGGCCTACAATGAGCAGTTCTTC.